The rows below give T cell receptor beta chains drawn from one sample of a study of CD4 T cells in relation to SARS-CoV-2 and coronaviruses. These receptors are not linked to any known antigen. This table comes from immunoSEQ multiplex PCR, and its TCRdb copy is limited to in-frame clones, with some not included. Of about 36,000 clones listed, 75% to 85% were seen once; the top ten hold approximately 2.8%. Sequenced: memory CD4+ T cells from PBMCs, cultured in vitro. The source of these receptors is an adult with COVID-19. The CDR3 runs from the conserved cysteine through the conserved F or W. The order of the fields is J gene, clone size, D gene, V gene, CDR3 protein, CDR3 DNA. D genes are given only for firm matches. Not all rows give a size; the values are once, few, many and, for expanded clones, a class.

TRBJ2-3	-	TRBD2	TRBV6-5	CATRSGGFTDTQYF	TGTGCCACCCGGTCGGGGGGATTCACAGATACGCAGTATTTT
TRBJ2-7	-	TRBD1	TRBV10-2	CASSINRGLNEQYF	TGCGCCAGCAGTATAAACAGGGGGTTGAACGAGCAGTACTTC
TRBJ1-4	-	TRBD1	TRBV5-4	CASSEGTGGWNNEKLFF	TGTGCCAGCAGCGAAGGGACAGGGGGCTGGAATAATGAAAAACTGTTTTTT
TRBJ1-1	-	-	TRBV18	CASSPTGEATEAFF	TGTGCCAGCTCACCCACCGGGGAGGCAACTGAAGCTTTCTTT
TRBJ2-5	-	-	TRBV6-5	CASRRTPGQETQYF	TGTGCCAGCAGAAGAACCCCGGGGCAGGAGACCCAGTACTTC
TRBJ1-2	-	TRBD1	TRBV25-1	CASSFPIGTGGSYGYTF	TGTGCCAGCAGCTTCCCAATCGGGACAGGGGGCAGCTATGGCTACACCTTC
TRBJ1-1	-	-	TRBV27	CASSLVQARMSTEAFF	TGTGCCAGCAGTTTAGTTCAGGCTCGAATGAGCACTGAAGCTTTCTTT
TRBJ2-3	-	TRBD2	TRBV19	CASSPLAGAADTQYF	TGTGCCAGTAGCCCCCTAGCGGGAGCGGCAGATACGCAGTATTTT
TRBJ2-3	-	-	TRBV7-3	CASSDGTSSTDTQYF	TGTGCCAGCAGCGACGGGACCTCTAGCACAGATACGCAGTATTTT
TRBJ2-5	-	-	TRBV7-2	CASSLTRETQYF	TGTGCCAGCAGCTTAACCCGCGAGACCCAGTACTTC
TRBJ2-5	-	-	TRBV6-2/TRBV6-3	CASSSISDRETQYF	TGTGCCAGCAGTTCCATCTCGGACCGGGAGACCCAGTACTTC
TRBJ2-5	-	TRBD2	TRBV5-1	CASRTTSGIETQYF	TGCGCCAGCAGAACAACTAGCGGGATCGAGACCCAGTACTTC
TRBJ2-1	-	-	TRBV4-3	CASSPEGGLAENEQFF	TGCGCCAGCAGCCCCGAAGGGGGGCTAGCGGAGAATGAGCAGTTCTTC
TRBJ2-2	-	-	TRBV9	CASSPTGPRTGELFF	TGTGCCAGCAGCCCGACGGGGCCAAGGACCGGGGAGCTGTTTTTT
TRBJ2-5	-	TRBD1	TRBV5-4	CATNSDRGRGGSKGETQYF	TGTGCCACCAATTCGGACAGGGGGCGTGGCGGGAGCAAGGGGGAGACCCAGTACTTC
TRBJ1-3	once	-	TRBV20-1	CSAFGDTIYF	TGCAGTGCGTTCGGGGACACCATATATTTT
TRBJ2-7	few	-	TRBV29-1	CSASPGDNEQYF	TGCAGCGCCAGTCCGGGGGACAACGAGCAGTACTTC
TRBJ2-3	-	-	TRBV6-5	CASSYSPLDTQYF	TGTGCCAGCAGTTACTCCCCGTTAGATACGCAGTATTTT
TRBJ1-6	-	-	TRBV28	CASKRTETSYNSPLHF	TGTGCCAGCAAACGGACAGAAACCTCCTATAATTCACCCCTCCACTTT
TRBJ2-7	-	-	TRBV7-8	CASSFPRGAGEVWEQYF	TGTGCCAGCAGCTTCCCCCGGGGGGCGGGAGAGGTGTGGGAGCAGTACTTC
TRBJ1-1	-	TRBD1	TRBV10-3	CATLPDRGQGIEAFF	TGTGCCACCCTCCCTGACCGGGGACAGGGGATCGAAGCTTTCTTT
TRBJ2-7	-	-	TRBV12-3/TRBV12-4	CASSSSYEQYF	TGTGCCAGCAGTTCTTCCTACGAGCAGTACTTC
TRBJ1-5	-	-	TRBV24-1	CATSERRFDQPQHF	TGTGCCACCAGTGAGAGGCGGTTCGATCAGCCCCAGCATTTT
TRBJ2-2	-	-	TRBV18	CASSRVGENTGELFF	TGTGCCAGCTCACGAGTAGGGGAGAACACCGGGGAGCTGTTTTTT
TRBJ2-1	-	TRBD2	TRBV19	CATRTATSGTRYNEQFF	TGTGCCACAAGAACAGCGACTAGCGGGACCCGCTACAATGAGCAGTTCTTC
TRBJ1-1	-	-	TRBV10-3	CAASNGGADTEAFF	TGTGCCGCCTCAAATGGGGGGGCTGACACTGAAGCTTTCTTT
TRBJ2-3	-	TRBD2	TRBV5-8	CASSLGTSGSTDTQYF	TGTGCCAGCAGCTTGGGGACTAGCGGGAGCACAGATACGCAGTATTTT
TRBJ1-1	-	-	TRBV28	CASSRGGQAGMNTEAFF	TGTGCCAGCAGCCGGGGGGGCCAGGCTGGGATGAACACTGAAGCTTTCTTT
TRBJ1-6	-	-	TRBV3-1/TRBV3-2	CASSRGSSYNSPLHF	TGTGCCAGCAGTCGGGGGAGCTCCTATAATTCACCCCTCCACTTT
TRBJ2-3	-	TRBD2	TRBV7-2	CASSLGTSGRGGGDTQYF	TGTGCCAGCAGCTTAGGGACTAGCGGGAGAGGGGGAGGAGATACGCAGTATTTT
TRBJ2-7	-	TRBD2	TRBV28	CASIPSGGYYEQYF	TGTGCCAGCATTCCTAGCGGGGGGTACTACGAGCAGTACTTC
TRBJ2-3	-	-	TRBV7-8	CASSSRLVDTQYF	TGTGCCAGCAGCTCCCGATTAGTAGATACGCAGTATTTT
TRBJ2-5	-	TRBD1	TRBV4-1	CASSPWTGQETQYF	TGCGCCAGCAGCCCGTGGACAGGGCAAGAGACCCAGTACTTC
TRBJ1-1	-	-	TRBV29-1	CSVERQQNTEAFF	TGCAGCGTTGAACGGCAGCAAAACACTGAAGCTTTCTTT
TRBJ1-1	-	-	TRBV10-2	CASSEIGWFGDTEAFF	TGCGCCAGCAGTGAGATTGGGTGGTTTGGTGACACTGAAGCTTTCTTT
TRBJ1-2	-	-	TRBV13	CASSLGVDGYTF	TGTGCCAGCAGCTTAGGCGTCGATGGCTACACCTTC
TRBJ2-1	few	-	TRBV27	CASSQGWARSNEQFF	TGTGCCAGCAGTCAAGGTTGGGCCCGGAGCAATGAGCAGTTCTTC